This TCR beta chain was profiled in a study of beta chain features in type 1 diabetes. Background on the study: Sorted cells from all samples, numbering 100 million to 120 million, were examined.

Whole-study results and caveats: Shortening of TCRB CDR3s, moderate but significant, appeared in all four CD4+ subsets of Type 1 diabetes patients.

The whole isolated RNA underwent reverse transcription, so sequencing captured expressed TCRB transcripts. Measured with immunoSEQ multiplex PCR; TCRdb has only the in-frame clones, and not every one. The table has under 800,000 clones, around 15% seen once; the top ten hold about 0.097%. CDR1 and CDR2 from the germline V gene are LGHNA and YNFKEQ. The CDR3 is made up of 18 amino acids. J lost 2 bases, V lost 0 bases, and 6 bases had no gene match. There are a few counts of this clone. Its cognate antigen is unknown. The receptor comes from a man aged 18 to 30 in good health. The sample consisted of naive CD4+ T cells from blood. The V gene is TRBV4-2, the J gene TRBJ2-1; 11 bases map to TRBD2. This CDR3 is CASSQELSSGRAYNEQFF. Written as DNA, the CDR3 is TGTGCCAGCAGCCAAGAACTTAGTAGCGGGAGGGCCTACAATGAGCAGTTCTTC.